The clone carrying this T cell receptor (beta chain) appeared a few times. The data are from a study of T-cell memory formation after mild COVID-19. TCRdb ran MiXCR on the 5' RACE reads and lists one entry per CDR3 protein. Counted here are some 350,000 distinct CDR3 sequences, more than 15% occurring once; the ten biggest clones make up 20% to 25%. This CDR3 spans 15 amino acids. The ends were cut back, 3 bases at V and 3 bases at J, with 14 bases in the middle. Per germline, CDR1 SEHNR and CDR2 FQNEAQ (reference sequence). The specimen sequenced was PBMCs or a T cell subset sorted from them (not recorded which). V gene TRBV7-9 combines with J gene TRBJ2-5; D unresolved. This sequence originates from a man aged 18 to 29 who had mild COVID-19 (a few samples of this study predate the infection). Cell type and time point are not known. CDR3 loop: CASSFSGSAKETQYF. In DNA form, the CDR3 reads TGTGCCAGCAGCTTCTCCGGCTCGGCCAAAGAGACCCAGTACTTC.